This T cell receptor beta chain was captured by sequencing in a study of human T cells and chemical hapten exposure. Study context: The study patch tested 0.01% DPC on the upper back and read results at 6 days.

TCRdb fed the RACE reads into MiXCR, producing one record per CDR3 protein. The sample includes about 350,000 distinct CDR3 sequences, over 5% of them seen just once. The time point was: pre-sensitization, week 0. The treatment here: therapeutic diphenylcyclopropenone sensitization with weekly scalp DPC. Trimming cost V 6 bases and J 6 bases, with 16 bases left between them. The CDR3 contains 14 residues. This clonotype was seen more than once but under ten times. The TCR was taken from a young woman with alopecia areata. Some clones in this sample may be carry-over from other donors' samples. The chain carries TRBV12-3 or TRBV12-4 and TRBJ2-3, with D possibly being TRBD1 or TRBD2 (5 bases each). The material was whole blood, obtained in connection with sensitization to the hapten diphenylcyclopropenone (DPC). This CDR3 reads CASRPGPIGDTQYF. CDR3 in DNA: TGTGCCAGCAGGCCGGGACCGATTGGGGATACGCAGTATTTT.